The source of this T cell receptor beta chain is a study of T-cell memory formation after mild COVID-19. As for the study in general: TCR clusters were mostly confined to one donor each. Regarding the study as a whole: While clones contracting from day 15 to 85 were balanced between CD4 and CD8, later expanders leaned CD4+.

TCRdb redid the calling of the 5' RACE reads with MiXCR, one entry per CDR3 protein. The data hold around 300,000 distinct CDR3 sequences, with roughly 13% observed a single time. Of note for this clonotype: The antigen remains undetermined.

Per germline, CDR1 SGHTA and CDR2 FQGNSA. The ends lost 5 bases at V and 1 base at J; junction bases unmatched: 3. The CDR3 length is 15 residues. Sequenced material: PBMCs or a T cell subset sorted from them (not recorded which). The receptor's source is a man aged 18 to 29 who had mild COVID-19 (a few samples of this study predate the infection). Cell type and time point are not known. The chain is built from TRBV7-2 and TRBJ2-2; 8 bases match TRBD1. CDR3 protein: CASSPGQENTGELFF. In DNA form, the CDR3 reads TGTGCCAGCAGCCCGGGACAGGAGAACACCGGGGAGCTGTTTTTT.